These T cell receptor beta chains were read from a single sample in a study of post-analysis software for immune sequencing data. TCRdb fed the PCR reads into MiXCR, producing one record per CDR3 protein. The table records about 810,000 distinct CDR3 sequences, about 53% of them present only once. Sequences were obtained from blood. These TCRs come from a girl aged 10-17 years with multiple sclerosis. The CDR3 runs from the conserved cysteine through the conserved F or W. The D gene is left open where the match is weak. Size is stated for part of the rows, as once, few or many counts, or as a class when the clone is expanded.

>TRBV14|TRBD2|TRBJ2-1|NA
CASSFGRGVYNEQFF
TGTGCCAGCAGCTTCGGACGGGGGGTATACAATGAGCAGTTCTTC
>TRBV20-1|TRBD2|TRBJ2-1|NA
CSVAQIRTSGVDNEQFF
TGCAGTGTAGCGCAAATCAGGACTAGCGGGGTCGACAATGAGCAGTTCTTC
>TRBV6-5|TRBD1|TRBJ1-6|NA
CASSYEGANSPLHF
TGTGCCAGCAGTTACGAGGGGGCCAATTCACCCCTCCACTTT
>TRBV7-2|NA|TRBJ1-1|NA
CASSENRVFTEAFF
TGTGCCAGCAGCGAGAACAGGGTTTTCACTGAAGCTTTCTTT
>TRBV15|NA|TRBJ2-1|NA
CATSNDHETQFF
TGTGCCACCAGCAACGATCACGAGACCCAGTTCTTC
>TRBV7-8|NA|TRBJ1-4|NA
CASSRRRVGGAQSEKLFF
TGTGCCAGCAGCCGCCGGCGTGTGGGAGGGGCCCAGTCTGAAAAACTGTTTTTT
>TRBV3-1|NA|TRBJ1-1|NA
CASSQENTEAFF
TGTGCCAGCAGCCAGGAAAACACTGAAGCTTTCTTT
>TRBV7-2|NA|TRBJ1-2|NA
CASSMTSSPNIRGYTF
TGTGCCAGCAGCATGACTTCCTCACCGAATATTAGGGGCTACACCTTC
>TRBV10-3|TRBD2|TRBJ2-7|NA
CAISGLAGEVNYEQYF
TGTGCCATCTCCGGACTAGCGGGAGAAGTAAACTACGAGCAGTACTTC
>TRBV7-9|TRBD2|TRBJ2-3|NA
CASSWASGTSDTQYF
TGTGCCAGCAGCTGGGCTAGCGGGACTTCAGATACGCAGTATTTT
>TRBV19|NA|TRBJ2-1|once
CASSIQGSAYNEQFF
TGTGCCAGTAGTATTCAGGGATCGGCCTACAATGAGCAGTTCTTC
>TRBV20-1|TRBD2|TRBJ2-4|few
CSAKVAGGTKNIQYF
TGCAGTGCTAAGGTTGCGGGGGGTACCAAAAACATTCAGTACTTC
>TRBV7-3|TRBD1|TRBJ2-7|few
CASSFRDRSHEQYF
TGTGCCAGCAGCTTCCGGGACAGGTCACACGAGCAGTACTTC
>TRBV29-1|NA|TRBJ2-7|few
CSVGHGPEPYEQYF
TGCAGCGTTGGACATGGGCCGGAACCCTACGAGCAGTACTTC
>TRBV13|NA|TRBJ1-1|NA
CACQLGGQPHEAFF
TGTGCCTGCCAGCTGGGGGGACAACCTCATGAAGCTTTCTTT
>TRBV7-8|TRBD2|TRBJ2-3|NA
CASSPGTSGRVAQYF
TGTGCCAGCAGCCCCGGGACTAGCGGGAGAGTTGCGCAGTATTTT
>TRBV7-9|NA|TRBJ2-7|few
CASSLVSSGAGYEQYF
TGTGCCAGCAGCTTAGTTTCTTCGGGGGCTGGCTACGAGCAGTACTTC
>TRBV5-1|NA|TRBJ2-1|NA
CASRSGRQFF
TGCGCCAGCAGGTCCGGGAGGCAGTTCTTC
>TRBV5-1|TRBD1|TRBJ1-6|NA
CASSGRTGANSPLHF
TGCGCCAGCAGCGGACGGACAGGGGCTAATTCACCCCTCCACTTT
>TRBV12-3/TRBV12-4|NA|TRBJ2-4|once
CANSPRGGTEEQYF
TGTGCCAACAGCCCCCGAGGCGGGACTGAGGAGCAGTACTTC
>TRBV20-1|NA|TRBJ1-2|NA
CSAMRQVYGYTF
TGCAGTGCCATGAGACAGGTCTATGGCTACACCTTC
>TRBV20-1|TRBD2|TRBJ2-7|NA
CSATEAGAYEQYF
TGCAGTGCTACAGAGGCGGGAGCCTACGAGCAGTACTTC
>TRBV6-5|TRBD1|TRBJ1-1|NA
CASSWTGGVEAFF
TGTGCCAGCAGCTGGACAGGGGGCGTTGAAGCTTTCTTT
>TRBV9|TRBD2|TRBJ2-1|few
CASSVGGSHEQFF
TGTGCCAGCAGCGTAGGCGGGAGTCATGAGCAGTTCTTC
>TRBV3-1|NA|TRBJ2-1|NA
CASSQDWQAGGEQFF
TGTGCCAGCAGCCAAGATTGGCAGGCCGGTGGTGAGCAGTTCTTC